A selection of T cell receptor beta chains follows, all from one sample in a study of T cells after yellow fever vaccination. One entry per CDR3 protein, called by TCRdb with MiXCR from the 5' RACE reads. Among a few hundred thousand distinct CDR3 sequences, roughly 3.5% were seen once, and the ten largest hold 23%. This sample comprised PBMCs, obtained on the day of the yellow fever booster vaccination. These TCRs come from a man between 18 and 35 years old who received the YFV17D yellow fever vaccine. The CDR3 runs from the conserved cysteine through the conserved F or W.

J	V	CDR3
TRBJ2-2	TRBV18	CASSPQGAGELFF
TRBJ2-6	TRBV20-1	CSAKGQSSGANVLTF
TRBJ2-3	TRBV11-2	CASSLRGGSTDTQYF
TRBJ1-2	TRBV29-1	CSVPGRGDYGYTF
TRBJ1-3	TRBV12-3/TRBV12-4	CASSRRSSGNTIYF
TRBJ2-3	TRBV5-1	CASRSGYRIIYTDTQYF
TRBJ2-2	TRBV10-1	CASSRDSITGELFF
TRBJ1-1	TRBV6-5	CASSPTTENTEAFF
TRBJ2-5	TRBV12-3/TRBV12-4	CASSLRGGSYEFRRETQYF
TRBJ1-2	TRBV6-6	CASSYSPVRYGYTF
TRBJ2-7	TRBV20-1	CSARSGLHEQYF
TRBJ1-2	TRBV20-1	CSASMGQLYGYTF
TRBJ2-4	TRBV6-6	CASSPPRDTKRIQYF
TRBJ1-4	TRBV28	CASSLATATNEKLFF
TRBJ2-3	TRBV5-6	CASSSGRRYTDTQYF
TRBJ2-5	TRBV21-1	CASRGRNPETQYF